Below are 5 T cell receptor beta chains sequenced from a single sample in a study of blood T cell repertoires in COVID-19. Profiling relied on immunoSEQ multiplex PCR, and the TCRdb table lists in-frame clones only, not all of them. The sample shows approximately 110,000 clones, about 70% of them seen only once. What was sequenced was peripheral blood. The origin of the receptors is a man older than 75 with COVID-19, enrolled during active disease.

The chain has TRBV5-1 and TRBJ2-3; TRBD2 matches 12 bases. This CDR3 has 17 amino acids. Germline V gives CDR1 SGHRS, CDR2 YFSETQ. V gave up 1 base and J gave up 3 bases; unmatched junction bases: 6. CDR3 loop: CASSLTLAGGRTDTQYF. In DNA form, the CDR3 reads TGCGCCAGCAGCTTGACGCTAGCGGGAGGGCGGACAGATACGCAGTATTTT.

The chain is built from TRBV21-1 and TRBJ2-3; TRBD2 is the table's D call, not checked against the DNA. TRBV21-1 corresponds to a pseudogene. This CDR3 contains 16 residues. In DNA form, the CDR3 reads TGTGCCAGCAGCAAAGGTTCTAGCGGGATTCCAGATACGCAGTATTTT. It is translated as CASSKGSSGIPDTQYF.

The chain recombines TRBV21-1 with TRBJ2-7; the D call of TRBD2 is as the table states it, not checked on the DNA. TRBV21-1 is reported as a pseudogene. CDR3 length equals 15 residues. The CDR3 here is CASSKPLAGGYEQYF. CDR3 DNA: TGTGCCAGCAGCAAACCTCTAGCGGGAGGATACGAGCAGTACTTC.

The chain joins TRBV13 to TRBJ1-2, with 7 bases fitting TRBD1. The CDR3 sequence is 16 residues long. V gave up 2 bases and J gave up 4 bases; unmatched junction bases: 10. Germline CDR1 is PRHDT and CDR2 is FYEKMQ (reference sequence). The CDR3 loop is CASSLPTLTGIYGYTF. The CDR3 DNA reads as TGTGCCAGCAGCTTACCGACCCTGACAGGGATCTATGGCTACACCTTC.

This clone was seen more than once but under ten times. This chain links TRBV7-9 with TRBJ1-6; 12 bases fit TRBD1. This CDR3 has 17 amino acids. Germline lookup yields CDR1 SEHNR and CDR2 FQNEAQ (reference sequence). Unmatched junction bases numbered 11, after V lost 5 bases and J lost 9 bases. In DNA form, the CDR3 reads TGTGCCAGCAGCACCCGAGGGACAGGGGGCGCAGGTTCACCCCTCCACTTT. This sequence encodes CASSTRGTGGAGSPLHF. The whole variable domain, filled in from reference TRBV7-9 and TRBJ1-6, reads DTGVSQNPRHKITKRGQNVTFRCDPISEHNRLYWYRQTLGQGPEFLTYFQNEAQLEKSRLLSDRFSAERPKGSFSTLEIQRTEQGDSAMYLCASSTRGTGGAGSPLHFGNGTRLTVT.